This entry features one TCR beta chain sequence. The method was immunoSEQ multiplex PCR; TCRdb's version includes in-frame clones alone and lacks a portion of them. The profile shows about 27,000 clones, around 77% of them singletons. These data originate in a study of sequential checkpoint blockade in melanoma. Study in general: Randomization was 1:1 between first-line nivolumab→ipilimumab and ipilimumab→nivolumab. Maintenance nivolumab came after either treatment sequence.

As for treatment: randomized to nivolumab then ipilimumab (arm A) or the reverse (arm B). No patient had prior DNA-damaging chemotherapy. PBMC sorting kept live CD3+CD8+ cells without CD19 or CD56. The receptor comes from a human donor with melanoma. The specimen was CD8+ T cells sorted from blood (inferred from file names), collected from a patient given nivolumab and ipilimumab in sequence.

CDR3 sequence reads: CASSADISYEQYF. The CDR3 DNA sequence: TGTGCCAGCAGCGCTGACATATCCTACGAGCAGTACTTC. The chain links TRBV7-8 to TRBJ2-7, with D hard to call. This CDR3 has 13 residues. The V gene's germline CDR1 is SGHVS and CDR2 FQNEAQ. The V and J ends lost 5 bases and 1 base respectively, with 9 bases between them.